These 7 T cell receptor beta chains were sequenced from one sample in a study of CD8 T cells in ankylosing spondylitis (dated by TCRdb to about 2017). What these receptors recognize is not known. Libraries came from 5' RACE. Reads for this sample came from an Illumina HiSeq 2500. TCRdb reprocessed the public reads (quality trimming at Q25 with fastp, clone calling with MiXCR) and kept in-frame beta chains. For every CDR3 protein sequence, its rows merge into one entry that carries the most common genes and DNA. Across this sample there are about 800,000 distinct CDR3 sequences, with over 9.5% seen only once. The ten largest clones represent roughly 0.51% of the sample. What the authors observed across the whole study: A TCR beta motif made up of several highly homologous amino acid variants appeared to be characteristic of blood from ankylosing spondylitis patients.

Sequencing was carried out using blood, either unsorted or a sorted T cell fraction (not recorded which). These receptors all come from a male donor with ankylosing spondylitis.

This clonotype was observed a handful of times. J is TRBJ2-5 and V is TRBV18; possible D gene TRBD1, 6 bases. Trimming cost V 3 bases and J 7 bases, with 12 bases left between them. The length of the CDR3 is 13 residues. Germline CDR1 and CDR2: KGHSH and LQKENI. CDR3 coding DNA: TGTGCCAGCTCACCCCAGGGGATGGCGACCCAGTACTTC. Residues: CASSPQGMATQYF.

The table lists this clonotype with a few counts. The rearrangement uses TRBV15 and TRBJ2-1; no clear D gene. The CDR3 runs 13 residues. The germline V gene encodes CDR1 LNHNV and CDR2 YYDKDF (reference sequence). The V end lost 5 bases, the J end lost 5 bases, and 10 bases lay between the germline ends. CDR3 sequence (DNA): TGTGCCACCAGCGCCCGAGTTAACAATGAGCAGTTCTTC. It codes for CATSARVNNEQFF.

This clonotype came up a few times. V and J are TRBV20-1 and TRBJ2-1; tentative D call: TRBD2 (6 bases). This CDR3 is built from 14 residues. V lost 2 bases and J lost 5, with 13 bases in between. Germline V gene lookup returns CDR1 DFQATT and CDR2 SNEGSKA (reference sequence). The CDR3 DNA follows: TGCAGTGCTAGAAGGAGCGGGCTTAACAATGAGCAGTTCTTC. Protein: CSARRSGLNNEQFF.

The chain uses TRBV20-1 and TRBJ2-5; 8 positions agree with TRBD2. V gave up 3 bases and J gave up 4 bases; unmatched junction bases: 7. The germline V gene has CDR1 DFQATT and CDR2 SNEGSKA (reference sequence). The length of the CDR3 is 14 residues. The CDR3, as DNA: TGCAGTGCTAGGAGTTGGGCGGGAGGAGAGACCCAGTACTTC. It codes for CSARSWAGGETQYF.

This clonotype was observed a handful of times. The rearrangement links TRBV2 to TRBJ2-7; no reliable D call. CDR3 length: 15 residues. Germline lookup yields CDR1 SNHLY and CDR2 FYNNEI. V was pared by 2 bases and J by 3 bases, with 14 bases between. For the CDR3, the DNA is TGTGCCAGCAGTGAAAGAGAGGTAGGCCACTACGAGCAGTACTTC. Translation gives CASSEREVGHYEQYF.

This clonotype came up a few times. The chain uses TRBV4-3 and TRBJ1-2; tentative D call: TRBD1 (6 bases). V was shortened by 3 bases and J by 8 bases, with 13 bases between the two germline ends. CDR1 LGHNA and CDR2 YSLEER come from the germline V gene. The CDR3 is 13 amino acids. CDR3 coding DNA: TGCGCCAGCAGCCATAGAACAGGGCTAGGCTACACCTTC. It codes for CASSHRTGLGYTF.

V and J are TRBV20-1 and TRBJ2-3; TRBD2 aligns across 7 bases. This CDR3 has 16 residues. V lost 4 bases, J lost 2 bases, and 12 bases stayed unmatched. Germline assignment: CDR1 DFQATT and CDR2 SNEGSKA (reference sequence). Here the CDR3 reads CSATTPLARATDTQYF. The CDR3 DNA reads as TGCAGTGCTACAACCCCACTAGCGAGAGCCACAGATACGCAGTATTTT.